This T cell receptor beta chain originates from a study of Ad26.COV2.S vaccination and SARS-CoV-2 variants. About the research overall: It was the COV1001 Ad26.COV2.S trial arm that included the donor.

The CDR3 spans 16 residues. CDR1 is LNHNV and CDR2 is YYDKDF in the germline V gene (reference sequence). Unmatched junction bases numbered 6, after V lost 4 bases and J lost 0 bases. The treatment here: some 20 received Ad26.COV2.S at low or high dose, single or two shots; about 5 received placebo; per-sample allocation not given. Vaccine and placebo recipients were sampled on day 63 after the first injection. Here immunoSEQ multiplex PCR was the method, and the copy in TCRdb shows in-frame clones only, minus some. The repertoire holds a few hundred thousand clones, with about nine tenths as singletons.

The material was peripheral blood, obtained in a trial of Ad26.COV2.S vaccine versus placebo. This rearrangement joins TRBV15 to TRBJ1-2, with 9 bases aligning to TRBD1. This clonotype was obtained from a person between 18 and 59 years old who received the Ad26.COV2.S COVID-19 vaccine or a placebo. The CDR3: CATSTRTGAANYGYTF. CDR3 nucleotides: TGTGCCACCAGCACCCGGACAGGGGCGGCTAACTATGGCTACACCTTC.